This T cell receptor beta chain was recovered during a study of CD8 T cells in ankylosing spondylitis. Study-level points and caveats: Disease-associated clones were reportedly significantly overrepresented in matched ankylosing spondylitis synovial fluid. One TCR beta motif, made up of several highly homologous variants, appeared characteristic of ankylosing spondylitis blood. Earlier work had already found some motif variants in reactive arthritis synovial fluid and blood.

MiXCR was run by TCRdb on the 5' RACE reads, yielding one entry per CDR3 protein. The repertoire has 350,000 to 400,000 distinct CDR3 sequences, 20% to 25% of them found once; the top ten carry about an eighth. The ends were cut back, 0 bases at V and 1 base at J, with 13 bases in the middle. There are 15 residues in the CDR3. Germline-derived CDR1 and CDR2 are DFQATT and SNEGSKA (reference sequence). In the case of this clonotype: The antigen is unknown.

What was sequenced was blood, either unsorted or a sorted T cell fraction (not recorded which). The chain uses TRBV20-1 and TRBJ2-7; D might be TRBD1 or TRBD2, each matching 5 bases. The source of this sequence is a male donor with ankylosing spondylitis or in good health (not recorded which). CDR3 sequence reads: CSARDLRGQSYEQYF. The CDR3 nucleotides read TGCAGTGCTAGAGATTTACGGGGCCAATCCTACGAGCAGTACTTC.